This T cell receptor beta chain emerged from a study of identifying expanded T cells in peripheral blood. Study outcomes and limitations: Variance in clone template counts between approximately two-week samples significantly increased with total template count across all healthy donors. Differentially abundant clones: about 1.2 between replicates, 16.4 at two to three weeks, 19 to 20 at four.

This CDR3 spans 14 amino acids. With 8 bases removed from V and 2 bases from J, the gap between germline ends came to 15 bases. In regard to this clone: The antigen is not known.

The method was immunoSEQ multiplex PCR; TCRdb's version includes in-frame clones alone and lacks a portion of them. The sample yields 50,000 to 75,000 clones, 80% to 90% seen once. Healthy donors had no documented immune events, such as infections, while sampled. The sequence was collected from a person between 18 and 75 years old in good health. V gene TRBV5-3 combines with J gene TRBJ2-3; D is perhaps TRBD1 (6 bases). TRBV5-3 is filed as an ORF, its function uncertain. Material: blood. CDR3 in amino acids: CASRLTGLTDTQYF. The CDR3 coding sequence is TGTGCCAGCAGGCTGACAGGACTCACAGATACGCAGTATTTT.